This note documents a single TCR beta chain sequence. There are a few counts of this clonotype. No antigen is known for it. One end of the junction varies from germline; a read error may be responsible. This entry is derived from a study of regulatory T cells in long-lasting Graves disease (dated by TCRdb to about 2021). In the study overall: Antithyroid drugs had been taken for less than 3 months by newly diagnosed Graves' disease patients. A total of about 33 samples were covered by TCR sequencing, comprising roughly 13 persistent and roughly 20 newly diagnosed Graves' disease patients. Patients with persistent Graves' disease were compared with patients with newly diagnosed Graves' disease using TCR sequencing and RNA sequencing of peripheral blood. The study was conducted in China and was registered as a clinical trial. Beyond this particular receptor, the publication reports: As a limitation, the authors acknowledged that the small sample size may reduce accuracy. Persistent patients shared more public clonotypes among themselves (fewer than 3,000) than newly diagnosed patients did (about 970). Only the TCR beta chain was sequenced and analyzed. TRBV28, TRBJ1-2 and TRBJ2-5 were preferentially used in persistent disease, while TRBV20-1 and TRBJ2-1 were favored in newly diagnosed disease. Compared with newly diagnosed patients, persistent Graves' disease patients had lower TCR Shannon entropy and fewer highly expanded clones, which suggests clonal expansion. Only peripheral blood was studied, because thyroid tissue, the primary lesion, was inaccessible.

This specimen's time point label, interpreted: newly diagnosed GD, antithyroid drugs for less than 3 months. For both TCR sequencing and RNA sequencing, RNA was extracted from PBMCs in TRIzol. Graves' disease was diagnosed according to American Thyroid Association guidelines. Patients were recruited from an endocrinology department in Xi'an, China. From each patient, about 8.9 milliliters of peripheral blood was collected into an EDTA anticoagulant tube. Ficoll Paque Plus density gradient separation was used to isolate PBMCs, and no further T cell sorting was performed. An Agilent 2100 Bioanalyzer and agarose gel were used to check RNA quality, while a NanoDrop 2000 measured RNA concentration. Libraries were built with multiplex PCR. The sequencer listed for this sample is Illumina HiSeq 4000. TCR beta libraries were built with iRepertoire HTBI primers and Arm-PCR amplification of CDR3 regions. Before sequencing, the PCR products went through gel purification. Concerning the study's data processing: A total of fewer than 80 TRBV and 14 TRBJ segments were identified across samples and were used for gene usage analysis of CDR3 amino acid clonotypes. COPE and FqMerger were used to merge filtered high-quality paired reads into contigs. BLAST was used to align contigs to IMGT TRBV, TRBD and TRBJ reference genes, and CDR3 was defined according to IMGT. Any clonotype with a frequency above 0.1% was classified as a highly expanded clone. Repertoire diversity was measured by Shannon entropy, and V-J evenness by the Gini coefficient. Clonotypes shared by more than one individual were considered public. TCRdb trimmed the raw reads at Q25, called clones with MiXCR and kept productive beta chains. CDR3 protein duplicates are merged, each entry listing the most common genes and DNA. These V and J calls originate from TCRdb's pipeline instead of the authors' own analysis. The sample includes around 500,000 distinct CDR3 sequences, with about 12% observed a single time. The ten most abundant clones make up almost 9% of the sample.

Reading the germline V gene (reference sequence) gives CDR1 LNHDA and CDR2 SQIVND. The CDR3 goes from the cysteine to the phenylalanine over 18 residues. Of the read, only the CDR3 DNA is kept; its 54 bases are in frame from base 1. This same sample was also part of a study on T cells in Graves' hyperthyroidism and ophthalmopathy. According to the second study: A patient counted as having stable Graves' hyperthyroidism if no progression to ophthalmopathy occurred over 18 months of follow-up. Hyperthyroidism patients were newly diagnosed, had a disease duration of under 2 months, and were aged 18 to 65 years. Exclusion was applied to patients with uncontrolled infections, other autoimmune diseases, pregnancy or lactation. Clinical symptoms, serum thyroxine and TRAb, thyroid ultrasound, and orbital computed tomography formed the basis for the diagnoses. For the first round of RT-PCR on the TCR CDR3, the HTBI primer set was used together with the Qiagen OneStep RT-PCR kit. Most expanded thyroid clonotypes (frequency above 0.001) were also detected in blood, a finding suggesting that blood repertoires may reflect thyroid immune responses. Ophthalmopathy was separated from stable hyperthyroidism by a 13 V-J signature model, with around 90% sensitivity and about 84% specificity obtained in cross-validation and 80%/75% obtained in testing. In validation, the model predicted progression to ophthalmopathy with 60% to 71% sensitivity and less than 80% specificity, a median of roughly seven months before onset. To identify distinguishing TCR V-J signatures, a discovery cohort of about 100 patients was used, comprising some 45 with Graves' ophthalmopathy and 57 with stable Graves' hyperthyroidism. Prospective prediction of ophthalmopathy was tested in an independent validation cohort consisting of 18 to 20 hyperthyroidism patients and 15 or so patients who later progressed to ophthalmopathy. The roughly 100 discovery patients were divided at random into training and test sets in a 7:3 ratio. Thyroid tissue and blood T-cell repertoires from over 5 Graves' hyperthyroidism patients were also compared in the study. Following sampling, methimazole starting at 30 mg daily was given to hyperthyroidism patients, and high-dose intravenous methylprednisolone was given to ophthalmopathy patients. The libraries were constructed in a second round of multiplex PCR and then size-selected and purified. Libraries were sequenced paired-end with 100 bp reads on an Illumina HiSeq2000. SOAPnuke was used to process the raw data, with reads discarded if the reads contained adapters or uncalled bases, had a mean Phred below 15, or lacked an exact constant-primer or identifier match. COPE v1.2.5 was used to merge the high-quality paired reads, and each unique nucleotide sequence was defined as a clonotype. MiTCR v1.1 was used to align the clonotypes against IMGT TRBV, TRBD and TRBJ reference segments. The analysis was restricted to V-J combinations with a frequency above 0.0001, which together covered around 99% of the repertoires. The TCS score was defined as F50 (clonal expansion) divided by E x V (chaos), with BLOSUM62-based TCRdist calculated between CDR3 peptides within each V-J. Welch's t-statistics and random forest reduced approximately 520 V-J features to fewer than 15, which were used in a naive Bayes classifier (R e1071). No statistical method was used to set the sample size in advance, and investigators knew the group allocation. TCR Vbeta CDR3 sequencing of some 140 peripheral blood samples (fewer than 45 ophthalmopathy, 75 to 85 hyperthyroidism and approximately 17 progressor patients) is reported in the paper.

The chain links TRBV19 with TRBJ1-2; the best D guess is TRBD1, with 6 bases matching. The source material was peripheral blood mononuclear cells (PBMCs), sampled at new diagnosis, from a patient treated with antithyroid drugs. The receptor's source is a woman younger than 45 with Graves disease. Donor details come from another sample of the same person, matched by shared clones. CDR3 reads: CASSIVGKTGPPENGYTF. The bases read TGTGCCAGCAGTATAGTTGGAAAGACAGGACCCCCTGAGAATGGCTACACCTTC.